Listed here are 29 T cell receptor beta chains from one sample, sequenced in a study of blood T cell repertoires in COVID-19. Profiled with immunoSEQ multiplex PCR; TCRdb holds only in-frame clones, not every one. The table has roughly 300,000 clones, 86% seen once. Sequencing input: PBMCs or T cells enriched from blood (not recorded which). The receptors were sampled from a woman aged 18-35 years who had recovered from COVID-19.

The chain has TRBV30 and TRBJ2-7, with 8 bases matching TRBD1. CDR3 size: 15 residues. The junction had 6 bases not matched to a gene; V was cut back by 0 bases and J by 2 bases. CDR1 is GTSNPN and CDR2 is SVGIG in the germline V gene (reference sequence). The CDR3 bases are TGTGCCTGGAGTGTAAAGACAGGGGCCACCTACGAGCAGTACTTC. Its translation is CAWSVKTGATYEQYF.

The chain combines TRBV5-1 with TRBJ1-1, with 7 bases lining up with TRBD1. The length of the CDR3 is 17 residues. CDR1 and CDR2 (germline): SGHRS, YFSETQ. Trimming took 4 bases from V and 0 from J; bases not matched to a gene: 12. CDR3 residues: CASSQPRTQGMNTEAFF. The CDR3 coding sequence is TGCGCCAGCAGCCAACCGAGAACACAGGGGATGAACACTGAAGCTTTCTTT.

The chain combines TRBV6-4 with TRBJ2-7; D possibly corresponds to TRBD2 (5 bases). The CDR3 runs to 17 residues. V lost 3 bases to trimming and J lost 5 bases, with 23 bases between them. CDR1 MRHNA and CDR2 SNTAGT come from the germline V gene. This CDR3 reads CASSEKGMAPYGNEQYF. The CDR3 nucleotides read TGTGCCAGCAGTGAAAAAGGGATGGCTCCCTACGGGAACGAGCAGTACTTC.

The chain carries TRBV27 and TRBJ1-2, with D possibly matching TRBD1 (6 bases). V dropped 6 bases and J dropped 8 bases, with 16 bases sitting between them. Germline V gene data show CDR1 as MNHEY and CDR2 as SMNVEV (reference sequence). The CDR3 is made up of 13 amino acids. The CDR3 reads CASRRPGGEGYTF. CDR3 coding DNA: TGTGCCAGCAGACGGCCGGGGGGCGAAGGCTACACCTTC.

Here the CDR3 reads CASSIRVQVNQPQHF. The CDR3 nucleotides are TGTGCCAGTAGTATAAGAGTCCAGGTAAATCAGCCCCAGCATTTT. This rearrangement joins TRBV19 to TRBJ1-5; the D is unclear. CDR1 LNHDA and CDR2 SQIVND come from the germline V gene (reference sequence). V gave up 2 bases and J gave up 4 bases, with 12 bases separating them. This CDR3 comprises 15 residues.

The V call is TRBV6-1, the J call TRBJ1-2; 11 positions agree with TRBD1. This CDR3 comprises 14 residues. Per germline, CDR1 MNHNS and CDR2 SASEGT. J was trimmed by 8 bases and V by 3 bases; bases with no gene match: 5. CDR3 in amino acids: CASSDGQGAKGYTF. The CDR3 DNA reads TGTGCCAGCAGTGACGGACAGGGGGCGAAGGGCTACACCTTC.

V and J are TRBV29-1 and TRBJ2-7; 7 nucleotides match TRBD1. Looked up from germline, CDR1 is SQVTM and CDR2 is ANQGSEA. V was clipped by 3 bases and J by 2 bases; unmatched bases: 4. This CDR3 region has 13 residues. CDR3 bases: TGCAGCGTTGAGGGGACAGAGACCTACGAGCAGTACTTC. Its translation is CSVEGTETYEQYF.

The CDR3 coding sequence is TGTGCCAGCAGCTTGGATGGGGGGGGCGATTACGAGCAGTACTTC. This codes for CASSLDGGGDYEQYF. The chain couples TRBV5-4 to TRBJ2-7, with a possible D match to TRBD2 (7 bases). Per germline, CDR1 SGHNT and CDR2 YYREEE (reference sequence). There are 15 residues in the CDR3. The germline V and J ends were trimmed by 0 bases and 4 bases, with 14 bases remaining between them.

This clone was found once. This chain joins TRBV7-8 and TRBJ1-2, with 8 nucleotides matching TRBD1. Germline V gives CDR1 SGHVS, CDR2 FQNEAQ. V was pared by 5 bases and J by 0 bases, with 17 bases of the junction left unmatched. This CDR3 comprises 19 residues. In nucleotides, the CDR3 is TGTGCCAGCAGCGCAACCCCGGGGGGACAGGCCCTATCTAACTATGGCTACACCTTC. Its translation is CASSATPGGQALSNYGYTF.

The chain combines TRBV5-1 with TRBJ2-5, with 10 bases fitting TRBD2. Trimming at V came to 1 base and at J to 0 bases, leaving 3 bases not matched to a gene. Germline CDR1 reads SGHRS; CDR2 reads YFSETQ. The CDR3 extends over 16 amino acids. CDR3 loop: CASSLILAGHQETQYF. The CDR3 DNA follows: TGCGCCAGCAGCTTGATACTAGCGGGGCACCAAGAGACCCAGTACTTC.

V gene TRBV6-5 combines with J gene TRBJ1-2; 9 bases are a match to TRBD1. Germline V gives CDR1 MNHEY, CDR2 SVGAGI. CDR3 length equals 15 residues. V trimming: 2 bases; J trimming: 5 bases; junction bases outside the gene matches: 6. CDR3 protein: CASSYDGTGLYGYTF. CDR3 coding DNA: TGTGCCAGCAGTTACGATGGGACAGGGTTATATGGCTACACCTTC.

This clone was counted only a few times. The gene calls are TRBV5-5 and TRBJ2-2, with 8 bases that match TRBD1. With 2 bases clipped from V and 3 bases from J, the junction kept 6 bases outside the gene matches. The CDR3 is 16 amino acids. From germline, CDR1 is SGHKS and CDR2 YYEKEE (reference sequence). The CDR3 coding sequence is TGTGCCAGCAGCTTCCGACAGGGGCTATACACCGGGGAGCTGTTTTTT. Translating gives CASSFRQGLYTGELFF.

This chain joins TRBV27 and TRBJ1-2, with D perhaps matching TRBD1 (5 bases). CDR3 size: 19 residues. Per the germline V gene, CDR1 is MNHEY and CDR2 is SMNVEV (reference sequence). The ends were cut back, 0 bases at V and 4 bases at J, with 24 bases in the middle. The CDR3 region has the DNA TGTGCCAGCAGTTTATCCGCGTTGGGGCAGGGATTGGGAGGCTATGGCTACACCTTC. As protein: CASSLSALGQGLGGYGYTF.

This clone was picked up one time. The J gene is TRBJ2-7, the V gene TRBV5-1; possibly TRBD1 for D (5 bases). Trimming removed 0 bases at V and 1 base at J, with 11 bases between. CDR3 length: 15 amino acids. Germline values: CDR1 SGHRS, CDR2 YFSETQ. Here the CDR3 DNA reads TGCGCCAGCAGCTTGGCAACAGGATTATCCTACGAGCAGTACTTC. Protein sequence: CASSLATGLSYEQYF.

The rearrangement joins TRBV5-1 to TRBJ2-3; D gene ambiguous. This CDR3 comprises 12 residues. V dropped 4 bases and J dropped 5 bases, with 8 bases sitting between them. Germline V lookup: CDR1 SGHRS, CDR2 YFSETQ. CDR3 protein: CASSQNLDTQYF. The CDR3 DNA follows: TGCGCCAGCAGCCAGAATTTAGATACGCAGTATTTT.

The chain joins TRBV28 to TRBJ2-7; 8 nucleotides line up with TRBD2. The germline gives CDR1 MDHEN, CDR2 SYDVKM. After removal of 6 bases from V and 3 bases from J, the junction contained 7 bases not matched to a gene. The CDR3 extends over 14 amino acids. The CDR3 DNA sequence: TGTGCCAGCAGCAGACCGGGACTAGACTACGAGCAGTACTTC. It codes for CASSRPGLDYEQYF.

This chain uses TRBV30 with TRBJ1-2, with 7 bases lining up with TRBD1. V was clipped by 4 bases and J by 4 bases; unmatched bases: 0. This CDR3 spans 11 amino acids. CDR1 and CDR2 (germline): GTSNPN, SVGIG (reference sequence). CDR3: CAWNRGYGYTF. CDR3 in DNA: TGTGCCTGGAACAGGGGCTATGGCTACACCTTC.

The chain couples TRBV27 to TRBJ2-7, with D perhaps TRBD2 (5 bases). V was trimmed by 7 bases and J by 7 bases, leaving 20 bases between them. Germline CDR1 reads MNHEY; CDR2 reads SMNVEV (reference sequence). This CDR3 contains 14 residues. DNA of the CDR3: TGTGCCAGCACGTCGTTGACACGAGGCGGGGAGCAGTACTTC. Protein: CASTSLTRGGEQYF.

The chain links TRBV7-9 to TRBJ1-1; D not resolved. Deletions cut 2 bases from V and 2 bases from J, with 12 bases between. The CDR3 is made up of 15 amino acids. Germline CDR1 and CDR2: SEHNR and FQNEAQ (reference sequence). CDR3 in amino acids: CASSLNPTLNTEAFF. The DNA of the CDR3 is TGTGCCAGCAGCTTAAACCCAACCCTAAACACTGAAGCTTTCTTT. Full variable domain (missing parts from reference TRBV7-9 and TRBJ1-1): DTGVSQNPRHKITKRGQNVTFRCDPISEHNRLYWYRQTLGQGPEFLTYFQNEAQLEKSRLLSDRFSAERPKGSFSTLEIQRTEQGDSAMYLCASSLNPTLNTEAFFGQGTRLTVV.

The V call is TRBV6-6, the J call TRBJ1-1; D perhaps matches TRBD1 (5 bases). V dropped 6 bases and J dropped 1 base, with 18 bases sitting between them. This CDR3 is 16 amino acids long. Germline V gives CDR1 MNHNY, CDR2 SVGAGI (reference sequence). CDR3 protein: CASSPGSQGWNTEAFF. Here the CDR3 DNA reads TGTGCCAGCAGCCCCGGCAGCCAGGGATGGAACACTGAAGCTTTCTTT.

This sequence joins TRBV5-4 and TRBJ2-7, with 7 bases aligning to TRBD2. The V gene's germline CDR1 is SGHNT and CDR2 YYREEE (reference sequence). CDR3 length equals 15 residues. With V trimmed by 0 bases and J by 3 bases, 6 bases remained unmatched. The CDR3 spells CASSLGRENVYEQYF. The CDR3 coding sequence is TGTGCCAGCAGCTTGGGGCGGGAGAATGTCTACGAGCAGTACTTC.

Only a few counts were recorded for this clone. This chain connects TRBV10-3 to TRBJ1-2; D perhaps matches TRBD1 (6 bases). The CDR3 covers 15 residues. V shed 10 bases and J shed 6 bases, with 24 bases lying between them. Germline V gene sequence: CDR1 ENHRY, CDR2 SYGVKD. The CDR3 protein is CATTRDNLGPDGYTF. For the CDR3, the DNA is TGTGCCACAACGAGGGACAACCTAGGCCCCGATGGCTACACCTTC.

The CDR3 here is CASSLRFNTEAFF. The CDR3 DNA sequence: TGTGCCAGCAGTCTCAGGTTTAACACTGAAGCTTTCTTT. This rearrangement joins TRBV12-3 or TRBV12-4 to TRBJ1-1, with D unresolved. Deletions cut 5 bases from V and 2 bases from J, with 9 bases between. The CDR3 loop spans 13 amino acids.

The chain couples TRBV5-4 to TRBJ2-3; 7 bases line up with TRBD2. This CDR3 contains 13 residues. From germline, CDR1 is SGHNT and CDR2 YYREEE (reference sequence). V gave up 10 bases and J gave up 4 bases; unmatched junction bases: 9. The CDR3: CALETRGADTQYF. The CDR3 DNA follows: TGTGCCCTAGAAACCCGGGGGGCAGATACGCAGTATTTT.

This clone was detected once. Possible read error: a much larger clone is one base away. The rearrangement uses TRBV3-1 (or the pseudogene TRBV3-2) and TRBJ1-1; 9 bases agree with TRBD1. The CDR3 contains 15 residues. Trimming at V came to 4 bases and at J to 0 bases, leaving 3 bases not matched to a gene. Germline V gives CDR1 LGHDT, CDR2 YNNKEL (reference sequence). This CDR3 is CASSPRTGVNTEAFF. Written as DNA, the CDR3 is TGTGCCAGCAGCCCGCGGACAGGGGTGAACACTGAAGCTTTCTTT.

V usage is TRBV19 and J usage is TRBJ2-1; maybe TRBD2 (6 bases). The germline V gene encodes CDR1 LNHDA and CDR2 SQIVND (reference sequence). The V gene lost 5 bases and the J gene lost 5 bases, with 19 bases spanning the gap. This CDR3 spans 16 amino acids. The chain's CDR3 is CASSEPPGEVDNEQFF. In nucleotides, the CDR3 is TGTGCCAGTAGTGAACCTCCCGGGGAGGTGGACAATGAGCAGTTCTTC.

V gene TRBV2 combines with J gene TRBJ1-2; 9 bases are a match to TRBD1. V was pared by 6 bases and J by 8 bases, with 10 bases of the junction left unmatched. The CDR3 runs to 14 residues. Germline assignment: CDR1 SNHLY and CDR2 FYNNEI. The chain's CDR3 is CASRPGQGFRGYTF. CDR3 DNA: TGTGCCAGCAGACCGGGACAGGGCTTTCGGGGCTACACCTTC.

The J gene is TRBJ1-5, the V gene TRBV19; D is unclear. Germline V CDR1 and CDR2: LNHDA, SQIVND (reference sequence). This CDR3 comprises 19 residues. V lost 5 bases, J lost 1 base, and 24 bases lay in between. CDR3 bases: TGTGCCAGTAGTCACGGTCCCCGGGGAGGGAAGATGAGCAATCAGCCCCAGCATTTT. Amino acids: CASSHGPRGGKMSNQPQHF.

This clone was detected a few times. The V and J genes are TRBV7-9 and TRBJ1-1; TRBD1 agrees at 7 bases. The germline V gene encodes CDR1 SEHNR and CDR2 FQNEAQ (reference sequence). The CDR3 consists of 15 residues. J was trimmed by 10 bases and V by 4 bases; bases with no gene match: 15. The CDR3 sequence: CASSYYDNQGGAAFF. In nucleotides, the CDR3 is TGTGCCAGCAGCTATTACGATAACCAGGGGGGAGCAGCTTTCTTT.